These T cell receptor beta chains were read from a single sample in a study of T cell repertoires in cytomegalovirus infection. TCRdb analysed the reads with MiXCR anew, one entry per CDR3 protein. The sample shows about 140,000 distinct CDR3 sequences, roughly 6% of them seen only once. The sequenced sample was PBMCs. The receptors shown here come from a human donor in good health (CMV status not recorded). Some clones in this sample may be carry-over from other donors' samples. Each CDR3 is given without its conserved first and last residue. D genes are given only for firm matches. Clone sizes are given selectively: once, few, many, or a class where the clone is expanded.

NA TRBV3-1 TRBD2 ASSQDLAGNTDTQY
many TRBV7-2 NA ATYLTTETQY
many TRBV20-1 TRBD2 SARDAGGPQETQY
NA TRBV14 TRBD1 ASSPGQGFPGELF
many TRBV6-2/TRBV6-3 NA ASSTQVWTEAF
many TRBV7-2 TRBD1 ASSLDQGAQY
many TRBV7-6 TRBD1 ASSLGQGQGSNQPQH
many TRBV7-2 NA ASSLATASNQPQH
few TRBV29-1 NA SAAEGRGGNEKLF
many TRBV28 NA ASSGLRNTGELF
many TRBV5-5 NA ASSLGATEGTYGYT
few TRBV12-3/TRBV12-4 TRBD1 ASSLYRGSDQPQH
many TRBV2 TRBD2 ASSESGGADTQY
many TRBV28 NA ASRGGGQGTDTQY
many TRBV7-2 TRBD2 ASSLAGGGPYNEQF
NA TRBV20-1 NA SARGQINEQF
many TRBV7-8 TRBD1 ASSLGGQGAGEQF
many TRBV28 NA ASSLTQGGPDTQY
many TRBV6-2/TRBV6-3 NA ASSRDGHLNTEAF